These T cell receptor beta chains were read from a single sample in a study of neurological immune-mediated disorders. A single record per CDR3 protein comes from TCRdb applying MiXCR to the 5' RACE reads. The sample shows more than 70,000 distinct CDR3 sequences, 15% to 20% of them seen only once. The source material was PBMCs. The receptors derive from a woman between 40 and 50 years old in good health. Each CDR3 is given with its conserved first and last residue. Fields, in order: V gene, J gene, CDR3 length, clone size, D gene, CDR3 DNA, CDR3 protein. The D gene is left open where the match is weak. Expanded clones are given a class, and other clones once, few, many or no size at all.

v_gene: TRBV7-3
j_gene: TRBJ1-1
len: 14
abundance: many
d_gene: -
CDR3nt: TGTGCCAGCAGCTTAAGTGGAAGAGGGACTGAAGCTTTCTTT
CDR3aa: CASSLSGRGTEAFF

v_gene: TRBV29-1
j_gene: TRBJ2-3
len: 12
abundance: many
d_gene: -
CDR3nt: TGCAGCACCACTGAGGGGAAAGATACGCAGTATTTT
CDR3aa: CSTTEGKDTQYF

v_gene: TRBV4-1
j_gene: TRBJ2-1
len: 17
abundance: many
d_gene: TRBD1
CDR3nt: TGCGCCAGCAGCCACCCAGGGGGAGTGAGCTCCTACAATGAGCAGTTCTTC
CDR3aa: CASSHPGGVSSYNEQFF

v_gene: TRBV5-1
j_gene: TRBJ2-7
len: 14
abundance: many
d_gene: TRBD1
CDR3nt: TGCGCCAGCAGCGTGGGACAGGGCTCCTACGAGCAGTACTTC
CDR3aa: CASSVGQGSYEQYF

v_gene: TRBV5-6
j_gene: TRBJ2-1
len: 16
abundance: many
d_gene: TRBD2
CDR3nt: TGTGCCAGCAGCGATCTGAGCGGGGGGATAAACAATGAGCAGTTCTTC
CDR3aa: CASSDLSGGINNEQFF

v_gene: TRBV5-1
j_gene: TRBJ1-3
len: 14
abundance: many
d_gene: -
CDR3nt: TGCGCCAGCTATCAGGGAGTCCCTGGAAACACCATATATTTT
CDR3aa: CASYQGVPGNTIYF

v_gene: TRBV5-1
j_gene: TRBJ2-1
len: 17
abundance: -
d_gene: TRBD2
CDR3nt: TGCGCCAGCAGCCCTCGGACTAGCGGTGCCTCCTACAATGAGCAGTTCTTC
CDR3aa: CASSPRTSGASYNEQFF

v_gene: TRBV6-5
j_gene: TRBJ2-7
len: 15
abundance: many
d_gene: -
CDR3nt: TGTGCCAGCAGTCCACCGAGGGTGGGGGCCTACGAGCAGTACTTC
CDR3aa: CASSPPRVGAYEQYF

v_gene: TRBV5-1
j_gene: TRBJ1-2
len: 13
abundance: many
d_gene: -
CDR3nt: TGCGCCAGCAGCTATTCATCCGAGGGCGGCTACACCTTC
CDR3aa: CASSYSSEGGYTF

v_gene: TRBV20-1
j_gene: TRBJ1-1
len: 15
abundance: many
d_gene: -
CDR3nt: TGCAGTGCTAATGGTCACGGCCCCTCGAACACTGAAGCTTTCTTT
CDR3aa: CSANGHGPSNTEAFF

v_gene: TRBV14
j_gene: TRBJ2-1
len: 10
abundance: -
d_gene: -
CDR3nt: TGTGCCAGCAGAGGAGGGGGCCGGTTCTTC
CDR3aa: CASRGGGRFF

v_gene: TRBV7-2
j_gene: TRBJ2-7
len: 15
abundance: many
d_gene: TRBD2
CDR3nt: TGTGCCAGCACCCCCTCCCGACTAGCCTTCCACGAGCAGTACTTC
CDR3aa: CASTPSRLAFHEQYF

v_gene: TRBV11-1
j_gene: TRBJ2-7
len: 14
abundance: many
d_gene: TRBD1
CDR3nt: TGTGCCAGCAGCCCGGGGACAGGGGGCCTCGAGCAGTACTTC
CDR3aa: CASSPGTGGLEQYF

v_gene: TRBV9
j_gene: TRBJ2-2
len: 17
abundance: many
d_gene: -
CDR3nt: TGTGCCAGCAGCGCCGGACTCCAAAAGGCGGACACCGGGGAGCTGTTTTTT
CDR3aa: CASSAGLQKADTGELFF

v_gene: TRBV5-1
j_gene: TRBJ1-4
len: 15
abundance: many
d_gene: -
CDR3nt: TGCGCCAGCAGCCGGTCCGGGACACTTAATGAAAAACTGTTTTTT
CDR3aa: CASSRSGTLNEKLFF

v_gene: TRBV20-1
j_gene: TRBJ1-1
len: 16
abundance: many
d_gene: TRBD1
CDR3nt: TGCAGTGCTAGATATGCTACAGGGGCGAGGAACACTGAAGCTTTCTTT
CDR3aa: CSARYATGARNTEAFF

v_gene: TRBV3-1
j_gene: TRBJ1-2
len: 14
abundance: -
d_gene: TRBD1
CDR3nt: TGTGCCAGCAGCCCCTGGGACAGGGAGGATGGCTACACCTTC
CDR3aa: CASSPWDREDGYTF

v_gene: TRBV5-1
j_gene: TRBJ2-3
len: 14
abundance: many
d_gene: -
CDR3nt: TGCGCCAGCAGCTCTACGGACTCCACAGATACGCAGTATTTT
CDR3aa: CASSSTDSTDTQYF

v_gene: TRBV5-5
j_gene: TRBJ1-1
len: 16
abundance: many
d_gene: -
CDR3nt: TGTGCCAGCAGCTTGATGCTAGGACAGTGGAACACTGAAGCTTTCTTT
CDR3aa: CASSLMLGQWNTEAFF

v_gene: TRBV4-2
j_gene: TRBJ1-5
len: 19
abundance: few
d_gene: -
CDR3nt: TGTGCCAGCAGCCAAGATGTTGGGGTGACAGGATCCGGCAATCAGCCCCAGCATTTT
CDR3aa: CASSQDVGVTGSGNQPQHF

v_gene: TRBV24-1
j_gene: TRBJ1-1
len: 16
abundance: -
d_gene: -
CDR3nt: TGTGCCACCAGTGGACCGGGACCCAGTGGGAACTCTGAAGCTTTCTTT
CDR3aa: CATSGPGPSGNSEAFF

v_gene: TRBV6-2/TRBV6-3
j_gene: TRBJ2-7
len: 14
abundance: many
d_gene: -
CDR3nt: TGTGCCAGCAGTTACGAGCGCGGGGCGTACGAGCAGTACTTC
CDR3aa: CASSYERGAYEQYF

v_gene: TRBV7-9
j_gene: TRBJ1-2
len: 15
abundance: many
d_gene: -
CDR3nt: TGTGCCAGCAGCTTAGCCTTGGGAACTAACTATGGCTACACCTTC
CDR3aa: CASSLALGTNYGYTF